This is a list of T cell receptor beta chains from one sample in a study of blood T cell repertoires in COVID-19. Repertoires were generated with immunoSEQ multiplex PCR, while TCRdb's copy carries only in-frame clones and drops some. Among some 90,000 clones listed, around 89% were seen once. The sample comprised peripheral blood. These receptors all stem from a man aged 50 or older with COVID-19, enrolled during active disease. Each CDR3 is given without its conserved first and last residue. Only some rows state a clone size, as once, few, many or a class for expanded clones.

J gene | V gene | clone size | CDR3 protein
TRBJ2-2 | TRBV6-5 | few | ASSYSNLAGAGELF
TRBJ1-1 | TRBV12-3/TRBV12-4 | - | ASSREAGTEAF
TRBJ2-1 | TRBV18 | - | ASYGVRVRSYNEQF
TRBJ1-6 | TRBV5-1 | - | ASSLDAGEVGTPLH
TRBJ2-5 | TRBV3-1/TRBV3-2 | few | ASRYLAGETQY
TRBJ1-5 | TRBV6-2/TRBV6-3 | - | ASSFSDRRRNQPQH
TRBJ2-7 | TRBV7-9 | - | ASSLGPSGPDYEQY
TRBJ1-6 | TRBV2 | - | ASTRYSNIPLH
TRBJ2-2 | TRBV25-1 | - | ASSETAGELF
TRBJ1-2 | TRBV24-1 | once | ATSPRTGDYGYT
TRBJ1-1 | TRBV7-8 | - | ASSTLANTEAF
TRBJ2-2 | TRBV5-5 | - | ASSFSRGNTGELF